These 23 T cell receptor beta chains were sequenced from one sample in a study of technical replicates of blood from a handful of donors. Generated by immunoSEQ multiplex PCR, the TCRdb table keeps only in-frame clones and is missing some. This sample yields around 56,000 clones, of which about 95% are seen a single time; just over 3% belongs to the top ten. The material sequenced was PBMCs. These receptors all stem from a human donor in good health. Some clones in this sample may be carry-over from other donors' samples.

The chain combines TRBV6-1 with TRBJ2-5, with TRBD1 matching 7 bases. Looked up from germline, CDR1 is MNHNS and CDR2 is SASEGT. J gave up 1 base and V 0 bases, and 5 bases lay outside the gene matches. The CDR3 runs 16 residues. CDR3 sequence (DNA): TGTGCCAGCAGTGAAGCGACAGGGAGTGGCCAAGAGACCCAGTACTTC. It is translated as CASSEATGSGQETQYF.

This chain connects TRBV5-1 to TRBJ1-2, with D hard to call. CDR3 length: 18 residues. V lost 1 base, J lost 5 bases, and 24 bases lay in between. The germline gives CDR1 SGHRS, CDR2 YFSETQ. The CDR3, as DNA: TGCGCCAGCAGCTTGACCGTTTCTTGGGCCCCGACCTTTTATGGCTACACCTTC. This gives the protein CASSLTVSWAPTFYGYTF.

The rearrangement joins TRBV7-9 to TRBJ2-7, with D perhaps matching TRBD2 (6 bases). Germline CDR1 SEHNR, CDR2 FQNEAQ (reference sequence). The CDR3 loop spans 15 amino acids. V shed 5 bases and J shed 0 bases, with 14 bases lying between them. The CDR3 DNA is TGTGCCAGCAGCCCTGGAGGGAAAAACTCCTACGAGCAGTACTTC. Protein product: CASSPGGKNSYEQYF.

This chain's CDR3 is CASGRGLNTEAFF. DNA of the CDR3: TGTGCCAGCGGCAGGGGGTTGAACACTGAAGCTTTCTTT. This rearrangement joins TRBV7-9 to TRBJ1-1; 7 bases are a match to TRBD1. V trimming: 8 bases; J trimming: 0 bases; junction bases outside the gene matches: 3. CDR1 and CDR2 (germline): SEHNR, FQNEAQ (reference sequence). This CDR3 contains 13 residues.

The rearrangement joins TRBV6-1 to TRBJ1-6, with 9 bases fitting TRBD1. CDR3 length equals 14 residues. The J segment lost 7 bases and the V segment lost 6 bases, leaving 4 bases of the junction unmatched. Germline V gene lookup returns CDR1 MNHNS and CDR2 SASEGT. CDR3 protein: CASRTGGRNSPLHF. In DNA form, the CDR3 reads TGTGCCAGCAGAACAGGGGGCAGGAATTCACCCCTCCACTTT.

The V and J genes are TRBV29-1 and TRBJ2-1, with 12 bases fitting TRBD2. Germline lookup yields CDR1 SQVTM and CDR2 ANQGSEA. Unmatched junction bases numbered 13, after V lost 0 bases and J lost 7 bases. The CDR3 length is 18 residues. The CDR3 coding sequence is TGCAGCGTTGAAGAGGTCTATCTAGCGGGAGGGTCCGGGAATGAGCAGTTCTTC. Translated: CSVEEVYLAGGSGNEQFF.

The gene calls are TRBV28 and TRBJ2-4, with TRBD2 as a possible D gene (5 bases). The germline gives CDR1 MDHEN, CDR2 SYDVKM. Trimming pared 7 bases from V and 9 bases from J, leaving 13 bases between. The CDR3 spans 12 residues. CDR3 amino acids: CASMGDIVIQYF. DNA of the CDR3: TGTGCCAGCATGGGAGATATCGTCATTCAGTACTTC.

This chain connects TRBV9 to TRBJ2-3; 7 bases agree with TRBD2. The CDR3 is made up of 17 amino acids. The germline V gene has CDR1 SGDLS and CDR2 YYNGEE. With V trimmed by 0 bases and J by 0 bases, 7 bases remained unmatched. The CDR3 DNA follows: TGTGCCAGCAGCGTAGCCGGCGGGAGTGTTAGCACAGATACGCAGTATTTT. Its translation: CASSVAGGSVSTDTQYF.

This clone was detected only a few times. J is TRBJ1-1 and V is TRBV6-5; D is unclear. Germline CDR1 MNHEY, CDR2 SVGAGI. V shed 2 bases and J shed 5 bases, with 9 bases lying between them. This CDR3 is 13 amino acids long. In nucleotides, the CDR3 is TGTGCCAGCAGTTACGGAGGCGTAACTGAAGCTTTCTTT. Translation: CASSYGGVTEAFF.

This chain links TRBV4-3 with TRBJ1-1; maybe TRBD1 (5 bases). This CDR3 comprises 13 residues. CDR1 LGHNA and CDR2 YSLEER come from the germline V gene. The V end lost 0 bases, the J end lost 11 bases, and 13 bases lay between the germline ends. The CDR3 protein is CASSQDTREVAFF. The CDR3 nucleotides read TGCGCCAGCAGCCAAGATACCAGGGAGGTCGCTTTCTTT.

This chain joins TRBV7-8 and TRBJ1-5; TRBD1 matches at 7 bases. CDR1 and CDR2 from the germline V gene are SGHVS and FQNEAQ. The CDR3 is 12 amino acids. The trim removed 4 bases at V and 14 bases at J, leaving 8 bases unmatched. CDR3 sequence (DNA): TGTGCCAGCAGCTCTAACACAGGGGTCGAGCATTTT. Translating it yields CASSSNTGVEHF.

The genes are TRBV7-9 and TRBJ2-3; 8 bases line up with TRBD1. The germline CDR1 and CDR2 sequences are SEHNR and FQNEAQ (reference sequence). The CDR3 consists of 14 residues. The V segment lost 5 bases and the J segment 3 bases; nucleotides outside the gene matches: 4. The CDR3 sequence: CASSGQGRTDTQYF. The DNA for the CDR3 is TGTGCCAGCAGCGGACAGGGTAGGACAGATACGCAGTATTTT.

This chain uses TRBV6-1 with TRBJ1-2; maybe TRBD1 (6 bases). CDR1 and CDR2 (germline): MNHNS, SASEGT. CDR3 length: 16 amino acids. Trimming removed 1 base from V and 6 bases from J, with 18 bases in between. The CDR3 loop is CASSEEGGVGLNGYTF. DNA for the CDR3: TGTGCCAGCAGTGAAGAGGGGGGGGTAGGGTTGAATGGCTACACCTTC.

With respect to this clone: The junction shows a germline mismatch at one end, possibly a read error. The chain joins TRBV11-2 to TRBJ2-1, with unresolved D. The CDR3 loop spans 12 amino acids. Germline V gives CDR1 SGHAT, CDR2 FQNNGV. The CDR3 loop reads CASSSPNNGQFF. The CDR3 nucleotides read TGTGCCAGCAGCAGTCCGAACAATGGGCAGTTCTTC.

The chain recombines TRBV4-2 with TRBJ1-2; tentatively, D is TRBD1 (5 bases). The V gene lost 4 bases and the J gene lost 2 bases, with 17 bases spanning the gap. This CDR3 comprises 16 residues. The germline gives CDR1 LGHNA, CDR2 YNFKEQ. This chain's CDR3 is CASSPRQNVRNYGYTF. In nucleotides, the CDR3 is TGTGCCAGCAGCCCCCGACAGAATGTCCGAAACTATGGCTACACCTTC.

The genes are TRBV5-6 and TRBJ2-1, with TRBD1 matching 8 bases. From germline, CDR1 is SGHDT and CDR2 YYEEEE. CDR3 size: 14 residues. The junction had 4 bases not matched to a gene; V was cut back by 6 bases and J by 2 bases. In nucleotides, the CDR3 is TGTGCCAGCACCGTGGGACAGGCCTACAATGAGCAGTTCTTC. Protein sequence: CASTVGQAYNEQFF.

The genes are TRBV9 and TRBJ2-7, with 11 positions matching TRBD2. V shed 3 bases and J 2 bases; nucleotides not matched to a gene: 4. Per the germline V gene, CDR1 is SGDLS and CDR2 is YYNGEE. This CDR3 region has 15 residues. As DNA, the CDR3 is TGTGCCAGCAGCGCGGGACTAGCGGACCCCTACGAGCAGTACTTC. Protein: CASSAGLADPYEQYF.

The J gene is TRBJ1-1, the V gene TRBV7-8, with TRBD1 matching 7 bases. V shed 5 bases, J shed 1 base, and the junction held 7 bases outside the gene matches. CDR3 length equals 15 residues. Germline assignment: CDR1 SGHVS and CDR2 FQNEAQ. CDR3 loop: CASSVQGTENTEAFF. CDR3 in DNA: TGTGCCAGCAGCGTACAGGGGACAGAGAACACTGAAGCTTTCTTT.

V is TRBV2 and J is TRBJ2-5, with 9 bases aligning to TRBD1. Germline CDR1 reads SNHLY; CDR2 reads FYNNEI. This CDR3 spans 14 amino acids. Trimming took 8 bases from V and 5 from J; bases not matched to a gene: 9. This chain's CDR3 is CASGDRVGSETQYF. The CDR3 DNA sequence: TGTGCCAGCGGGGACAGGGTGGGCTCGGAGACCCAGTACTTC.

This rearrangement joins TRBV4-3 to TRBJ1-1; 7 nucleotides match TRBD1. The CDR3 length is 14 residues. Per germline, CDR1 LGHNA and CDR2 YSLEER. V lost 2 bases, J lost 2 bases, and 2 bases stayed unmatched. The CDR3 reads CASSQRDRNTEAFF. The CDR3 nucleotides are TGCGCCAGCAGCCAACGGGACAGAAACACTGAAGCTTTCTTT.

The gene calls are TRBV5-5 and TRBJ2-5; D might be TRBD1 (6 bases). Trimming left V 0 bases short and J 3 bases short, with 12 bases between. CDR1 and CDR2 (germline): SGHKS, YYEKEE (reference sequence). CDR3 size: 15 residues. The CDR3: CASSLGHEGEETQYF. DNA of the CDR3: TGTGCCAGCAGCTTGGGCCACGAGGGGGAAGAGACCCAGTACTTC. Full variable domain (rest looked up from reference TRBV5-5 and TRBJ2-5): DAGVTQSPTHLIKTRGQQVTLRCSPISGHKSVSWYQQVLGQGPQFIFQYYEKEERGRGNFPDRFSARQFPNYSSELNVNALLLGDSALYLCASSLGHEGEETQYFGPGTRLLVL.

This chain joins TRBV6-5 and TRBJ2-7; 7 bases match TRBD2. Germline trimming cut 2 bases from V and 3 bases from J; bases unmatched to any gene: 7. Germline-derived CDR1 and CDR2 are MNHEY and SVGAGI. The CDR3 extends over 15 amino acids. The DNA of the CDR3 is TGTGCCAGCAGTTACAGGCCTAGCGGAGGCTACGAGCAGTACTTC. Amino acid sequence: CASSYRPSGGYEQYF.

V is TRBV7-2 and J is TRBJ1-5; D call uncertain. Germline CDR1 reads SGHTA; CDR2 reads FQGNSA. The CDR3 covers 12 residues. The V end lost 2 bases, the J end lost 7 bases, and 6 bases lay between the germline ends. CDR3 DNA sequence: TGTGCCAGCAGCTTAAACGGGCAGCCCCAGCATTTT. This gives the protein CASSLNGQPQHF.